This T cell receptor (beta chain) was captured by sequencing in a study of T cell clonality in common variable immunodeficiency. Concerning this clone itself: The read terminates 3 residues ahead of where the CDR3 ends, so the germline J gene completes it.

TCRdb's table, derived via immunoSEQ multiplex PCR, lists solely in-frame clones and lacks some. Altogether about 39,000 clones were found in the sample, and no singletons occur. The CDR3 is made up of 16 amino acids. V gave up 3 bases and J gave up 9 bases, with 20 bases separating them. Looked up from germline, CDR1 is LNHDA and CDR2 is SQIVND (reference sequence). The sample consisted of peripheral blood mononuclear cells. V gene TRBV19 combines with J gene TRBJ2-2; maybe TRBD1 (7 bases). This TCR came from a person between 18 and 75 years old in good health. The CDR3 region is CASSIAQPSGGWELFF. Incomplete CDR3 DNA: TGTGCCAGTAGTATTGCGCAGCCATCAGGGGGGTGGGAG.